These T cell receptor beta chains were read from a single sample in a study of neurological immune-mediated disorders. One entry per CDR3 protein results from TCRdb running MiXCR on the 5' RACE reads. This sample has around 16,000 distinct CDR3 sequences, with less than 25% found just once. Sequencing was performed on PBMCs. These receptor sequences come from a man aged 45-65 years in good health. Both conserved end residues are part of each CDR3. Fields, in order: V gene, D gene, J gene, clone size, CDR3 DNA, CDR3 protein. A D gene is named only where the DNA matches it firmly. A clone size is listed for some rows: how often the clone was seen (once, few, many), or a class if it is expanded.

>TRBV18|TRBD2|TRBJ2-1|many
TGTGCCAGCTCACCCCGTACGGGAGGGCCCTTGGATGAGCAGTTCTTC
CASSPRTGGPLDEQFF
>TRBV6-6|TRBD1|TRBJ1-5|many
TGTGCCAGCAGTCGACAGGGTGGCCAGCCCCAGCATTTT
CASSRQGGQPQHF
>TRBV5-6|.|TRBJ2-1|.
TGTGCCAGCAGCTTCGGTGAGAAGCAGTTCTTC
CASSFGEKQFF
>TRBV20-1|.|TRBJ2-7|medium-sized
TGCAGTGCTAGAGATTCGGACTCCAGCCTGGTTGCCGAGCAGTACTTC
CSARDSDSSLVAEQYF
>TRBV4-1|.|TRBJ2-1|few
TGCGCCAGCAGCCAAGGACGCGGCCCCCGCTACAATGAGCAGTTCTTC
CASSQGRGPRYNEQFF
>TRBV18|TRBD1|TRBJ2-3|.
TGTGCCAGCTCACGACAGGGAGAGGCAGATACGCAGTATTTT
CASSRQGEADTQYF
>TRBV7-8|.|TRBJ1-5|.
TGTGCCAGCAGCTTAGGAGTTCGGGGGCCAGGCCAGCCCCAGCATTTT
CASSLGVRGPGQPQHF
>TRBV6-6|TRBD1|TRBJ2-2|many
TGTGCCAGCAGAGAACAGGGGACCACCGGGGAGCTGTTTTTT
CASREQGTTGELFF
>TRBV6-6|.|TRBJ2-5|many
TGTGCCAGCAGTTACTCGATGGGGGCAGGTCTGGAGACCCAGTACTTC
CASSYSMGAGLETQYF
>TRBV10-3|TRBD1|TRBJ2-6|medium-sized
TGTGCCATCACCGGACAGGGAAGCTCTGGGGCCAACGTCCTGACTTTC
CAITGQGSSGANVLTF
>TRBV10-3|TRBD2|TRBJ2-7|medium-sized
TGTGCCATCAGCGGGACTAGTTCCGGCTACGAGCAGTACTTC
CAISGTSSGYEQYF
>TRBV6-6|.|TRBJ1-5|once
TGTGCCAGCAGTTACTCGTTAAGGGGACCCGGCAATCAGCCCCAGCATTTT
CASSYSLRGPGNQPQHF
>TRBV20-1|.|TRBJ2-3|many
TGCAGTGCTAGAATGCCTAGAGGGGCAGATACGCAGTATTTT
CSARMPRGADTQYF